Following are 27 T cell receptor beta chains from one sample sequenced in a study of blood T cell repertoires in COVID-19. The table came from immunoSEQ multiplex PCR; TCRdb's copy has only in-frame clones and leaves some out. The sample lists approximately 210,000 clones, 70% to 90% occurring once. Sequenced: peripheral blood. The source is a man between 60 and 75 years old with COVID-19, enrolled during active disease.

The genes are TRBV5-1 and TRBJ2-3, with D maybe TRBD2 (5 bases). CDR3 length equals 14 residues. Germline CDR1 is SGHRS and CDR2 is YFSETQ. V was pared by 2 bases and J by 2 bases, with 9 bases between. This chain's CDR3 is CASSFSATTDTQYF. The CDR3 nucleotides are TGCGCCAGCAGCTTTAGCGCTACCACAGATACGCAGTATTTT. Full variable domain (remainder filled in from reference TRBV5-1 and TRBJ2-3): KAGVTQTPRYLIKTRGQQVTLSCSPISGHRSVSWYQQTPGQGLQFLFEYFSETQRNKGNFPGRFSGRQFSNSRSEMNVSTLELGDSALYLCASSFSATTDTQYFGPGTRLTVL.

The chain carries TRBV28 and TRBJ2-5; D is undetermined. This CDR3 spans 14 amino acids. Trimming took 7 bases from V and 2 from J, leaving 14 bases between them. Looked up from germline, CDR1 is MDHEN and CDR2 is SYDVKM. Here the CDR3 DNA reads TGTGCCAGCACCCCAGGATACCCTCAAGAGACCCAGTACTTC. It codes for CASTPGYPQETQYF. Filled out from reference TRBV28 and TRBJ2-5, the complete variable domain reads DVKVTQSSRYLVKRTGEKVFLECVQDMDHENMFWYRQDPGLGLRLIYFSYDVKMKEKGDIPEGYSVSREKKERFSLILESASTNQTSMYLCASTPGYPQETQYFGPGTRLLVL.

V usage is TRBV23-1 and J usage is TRBJ2-3; 8 nucleotides agree with TRBD2. TRBV23-1 is an open reading frame whose function is uncertain. The junction had 9 bases not matched to a gene; V was cut back by 4 bases and J by 3 bases. The CDR3 loop spans 16 amino acids. The chain's CDR3 is CASSLRGGGRTDTQYF. The CDR3 bases are TGCGCCAGCAGTCTAAGGGGTGGCGGGAGGACAGATACGCAGTATTTT.

The genes are TRBV19 and TRBJ1-4, with 9 bases fitting TRBD1. The trim removed 6 bases at V and 5 bases at J, leaving 7 bases unmatched. Germline V CDR1 and CDR2: LNHDA, SQIVND (reference sequence). CDR3 length: 15 residues. The CDR3 loop reads CASRIGTGRNEKLFF. CDR3 DNA: TGTGCCAGTAGGATCGGGACAGGGCGGAATGAAAAACTGTTTTTT. The full variable domain, rest sourced from reference TRBV19 and TRBJ1-4, is DGGITQSPKYLFRKEGQNVTLSCEQNLNHDAMYWYRQDPGQGLRLIYYSQIVNDFQKGDIAEGYSVSREKKESFPLTVTSAQKNPTAFYLCASRIGTGRNEKLFFGSGTQLSVL.

The rearrangement joins TRBV5-5 to TRBJ1-2; 7 nucleotides line up with TRBD1. The CDR3 has 16 amino acids. V lost 0 bases, J lost 2 bases, and 7 bases stayed unmatched. The germline V gene encodes CDR1 SGHKS and CDR2 YYEKEE (reference sequence). The CDR3 is CASSLGLGRGNYGYTF. CDR3 coding DNA: TGTGCCAGCAGCTTGGGCCTAGGCAGGGGGAACTATGGCTACACCTTC.

This clone was counted only a few times. This chain uses TRBV15 with TRBJ1-5, with D tentatively TRBD1 (6 bases). CDR1 is LNHNV, CDR2 YYDKDF, per germline (reference sequence). Trimming removed 2 bases from V and 3 bases from J, with 8 bases in between. The CDR3 runs 14 residues. CDR3 region: CATSRQGHNQPQHF. The CDR3 DNA sequence: TGTGCCACCAGCAGACAGGGGCACAATCAGCCCCAGCATTTT.

The V gene is TRBV19, the J gene TRBJ1-5; 8 positions match TRBD1. Germline V gene sequence: CDR1 LNHDA, CDR2 SQIVND (reference sequence). With 5 bases clipped from V and 3 bases from J, the junction kept 3 bases outside the gene matches. The CDR3 runs to 14 residues. Here the CDR3 DNA reads TGTGCCAGTAGTGGGACAGGATTCAATCAGCCCCAGCATTTT. This codes for CASSGTGFNQPQHF.

The chain couples TRBV7-2 to TRBJ1-1; TRBD1 matches 10 bases. Germline V CDR1 and CDR2: SGHTA, FQGNSA. There are 14 residues in the CDR3. Trimming took 3 bases from V and 5 from J; bases not matched to a gene: 3. The CDR3 region has the DNA TGTGCCAGCAGCTTGTGGGACAGGGGAACTGAAGCTTTCTTT. It specifies CASSLWDRGTEAFF.

This chain links TRBV29-1 with TRBJ2-7, with 11 nucleotides matching TRBD1. From germline, CDR1 is SQVTM and CDR2 ANQGSEA. V gave up 4 bases and J gave up 5 bases; unmatched junction bases: 7. The CDR3 runs to 14 residues. Here the CDR3 reads CSVVKGTGGDEQYF. CDR3 nucleotide sequence: TGCAGCGTTGTCAAAGGGACAGGGGGGGACGAGCAGTACTTC.

The rearrangement joins TRBV28 to TRBJ2-7; 9 nucleotides match TRBD1. CDR3 length: 15 amino acids. The germline V gene encodes CDR1 MDHEN and CDR2 SYDVKM. The trim removed 6 bases at V and 0 bases at J, leaving 6 bases unmatched. The CDR3 coding sequence is TGTGCCAGCAGAAAACCGGGACAGGGCTCCTACGAGCAGTACTTC. Encoded protein: CASRKPGQGSYEQYF.

The chain carries TRBV10-3 and TRBJ1-2; 8 bases fit TRBD1. Germline assignment: CDR1 ENHRY and CDR2 SYGVKD. CDR3 length equals 14 residues. Trimming took 9 bases from V and 3 from J; bases not matched to a gene: 9. The CDR3: CAISTGVGDYGYTF. As DNA, the CDR3 is TGTGCCATTTCGACAGGGGTGGGCGACTATGGCTACACCTTC.

This chain uses TRBV9 with TRBJ2-5, with 7 bases matching TRBD2. The CDR3 spans 14 residues. Germline trimming cut 4 bases from V and 5 bases from J; bases unmatched to any gene: 8. Germline CDR1 SGDLS, CDR2 YYNGEE. The CDR3 sequence is CASSISSGGETQYF. Here the CDR3 DNA reads TGTGCCAGCAGCATATCGTCGGGAGGCGAGACCCAGTACTTC.

Regarding this clone: Other nucleotide sequences in the sample specify the same CDR3. J is TRBJ2-3 and V is TRBV6-1; D ambiguous. The CDR3 length is 14 residues. V was shortened by 3 bases and J by 0 bases, with 7 bases between the two germline ends. Looked up from germline, CDR1 is MNHNS and CDR2 is SASEGT. CDR3 loop: CASSERSSTDTQYF. DNA for the CDR3: TGTGCCAGCAGTGAGAGGAGTAGCACAGATACGCAGTATTTT.

V is TRBV30 and J is TRBJ2-1; 7 bases agree with TRBD1. This CDR3 has 15 residues. The junction had 6 bases not matched to a gene; V was cut back by 2 bases and J by 2 bases. Germline V CDR1 and CDR2: GTSNPN, SVGIG (reference sequence). The CDR3, as DNA: TGTGCCTGGAGTCGCACAGGGGCTCCCTACAATGAGCAGTTCTTC. This sequence encodes CAWSRTGAPYNEQFF.

The CDR3 here is CASSVLAGGGDEQFF. The CDR3 nucleotides read TGTGCCAGCAGCGTCCTAGCGGGAGGTGGGGATGAGCAGTTCTTC. The chain is built from TRBV9 and TRBJ2-1, with 11 nucleotides matching TRBD2. Germline values: CDR1 SGDLS, CDR2 YYNGEE. V trimming: 2 bases; J trimming: 8 bases; junction bases outside the gene matches: 6. The CDR3 contains 15 residues.

The rearrangement joins TRBV24-1 to TRBJ1-5; D ambiguous. The CDR3 runs to 14 residues. Germline lookup yields CDR1 KGHDR and CDR2 SFDVKD. Trimming pared 3 bases from V and 4 bases from J, leaving 9 bases between. The CDR3 loop reads CATSDAGFNQPQHF. Written as DNA, the CDR3 is TGTGCCACCAGTGATGCGGGTTTTAATCAGCCCCAGCATTTT.

The chain is built from TRBV7-2 and TRBJ1-1; 8 bases are shared with TRBD1. V shed 4 bases and J 0 bases; nucleotides not matched to a gene: 4. Looked up from germline, CDR1 is SGHTA and CDR2 is FQGNSA. CDR3 length: 15 amino acids. The chain's CDR3 is CASSSTGGMNTEAFF. The DNA of the CDR3 is TGTGCCAGCAGCTCTACAGGGGGAATGAACACTGAAGCTTTCTTT.

The genes are TRBV28 and TRBJ2-1; weak D call: TRBD2 (7 bases). This CDR3 contains 15 residues. V lost 2 bases, J lost 4 bases, and 12 bases lay in between. Per germline, CDR1 MDHEN and CDR2 SYDVKM. The CDR3 sequence: CASSLGGGAYNEQFF. DNA for the CDR3: TGTGCCAGCAGTTTAGGGGGGGGCGCGTACAATGAGCAGTTCTTC.

CDR3 sequence: CATSDGGASGRETQYF. In nucleotides, the CDR3 is TGTGCCACCAGTGATGGGGGGGCTAGCGGGAGGGAGACCCAGTACTTC. This rearrangement joins TRBV24-1 to TRBJ2-5; 11 bases map to TRBD2. Trimming took 3 bases from V and 5 from J; bases not matched to a gene: 7. This CDR3 is built from 16 residues. CDR1 is KGHDR and CDR2 is SFDVKD in the germline V gene.

The rearrangement joins TRBV3-1 (or the pseudogene TRBV3-2) to TRBJ1-1, with 9 bases fitting TRBD1. Germline CDR1 and CDR2: LGHDT and YNNKEL (reference sequence). The length of the CDR3 is 16 residues. The V gene end was trimmed by 5 bases and the J gene end by 5 bases; junction bases not matched to a gene: 12. CDR3 sequence: CASSRRTGATVTEAFF. DNA for the CDR3: TGTGCCAGCAGCAGGCGGACAGGGGCAACAGTGACTGAAGCTTTCTTT.

This chain links TRBV28 with TRBJ2-7, with D perhaps TRBD1 (6 bases). The CDR3 totals 14 residues. Germline V gene sequence: CDR1 MDHEN, CDR2 SYDVKM. Deletions cut 7 bases from V and 3 bases from J, with 16 bases between. The CDR3 nucleotides are TGTGCCAGCAAGGGGGTTAACAGCCACTACGAGCAGTACTTC. Translation: CASKGVNSHYEQYF. The whole variable domain, remainder taken from reference TRBV28 and TRBJ2-7, is DVKVTQSSRYLVKRTGEKVFLECVQDMDHENMFWYRQDPGLGLRLIYFSYDVKMKEKGDIPEGYSVSREKKERFSLILESASTNQTSMYLCASKGVNSHYEQYFGPGTRLTVT.

The chain couples TRBV27 to TRBJ2-1, with D possibly matching TRBD2 (6 bases). Trimming stripped 8 bases from V and 8 bases from J, with 16 bases between. Germline CDR1 MNHEY, CDR2 SMNVEV (reference sequence). The CDR3 has 13 residues. This CDR3 is CASSPAGPDEQFF. CDR3 in DNA: TGTGCCAGCTCCCCGGCGGGGCCTGATGAGCAGTTCTTC.

V is TRBV4-3 and J is TRBJ1-6, with D hard to call. The CDR3 consists of 13 residues. The germline CDR1 and CDR2 sequences are LGHNA and YSLEER. V was clipped by 7 bases and J by 7 bases, with 11 bases between them. This CDR3 is CASKATVNSPLHF. The CDR3 DNA reads as TGCGCCAGCAAGGCTACAGTAAATTCACCCCTCCACTTT.

The rearrangement joins TRBV28 to TRBJ2-1; 9 bases are a match to TRBD1. Germline assignment: CDR1 MDHEN and CDR2 SYDVKM. The length of the CDR3 is 14 residues. V shed 6 bases and J 8 bases; nucleotides not matched to a gene: 8. CDR3 nucleotide sequence: TGTGCCAGCAGCAACAGGGGGCGCGGGTATGAGCAGTTCTTC. Translating gives CASSNRGRGYEQFF.

This sequence joins TRBV19 and TRBJ1-1; D is perhaps TRBD1 (5 bases). The V and J ends lost 2 bases and 10 bases respectively, with 11 bases between them. From germline, CDR1 is LNHDA and CDR2 SQIVND (reference sequence). The CDR3 extends over 12 amino acids. In DNA, the CDR3 is TGTGCCAGTAGTATACGGGCTCAGGGAGCTTTCTTT. It is translated as CASSIRAQGAFF.

This clone was seen a handful of times. V is TRBV2 and J is TRBJ2-2, with a tentative D call TRBD2 (5 bases). Germline V gene data show CDR1 as SNHLY and CDR2 as FYNNEI. Deletions cut 4 bases from V and 4 bases from J, with 13 bases between. The length of the CDR3 is 15 residues. The CDR3 DNA is TGTGCCAGCAGTGGGACCCGGGCGGGCACCGGGGAGCTGTTTTTT. Its protein is CASSGTRAGTGELFF.

The chain links TRBV10-3 to TRBJ1-6; 9 nucleotides match TRBD1. CDR3 length equals 15 residues. V lost 2 bases, J lost 7 bases, and 3 bases stayed unmatched. CDR1 ENHRY and CDR2 SYGVKD come from the germline V gene. The DNA of the CDR3 is TGTGCCATCAGTGAGGAGACAGGGGGGAATTCACCCCTCCACTTT. This gives the protein CAISEETGGNSPLHF.